This T cell receptor (beta chain) was identified during a study of blood T cell repertoires in COVID-19. Study as a whole: The cDNA or gDNA used as material had been derived from T cells, B-cell-depleted T cells, or PBMCs.

The J segment lost 5 bases and the V segment lost 4 bases, leaving 12 bases of the junction unmatched. Germline V gene lookup returns CDR1 SGHRS and CDR2 YFSETQ. The CDR3 is 16 amino acids. The authors' processing: The authors estimated nucleated cell counts from reference gene primer amplification. The assay was immunoSEQ multiplex PCR, and TCRdb's table has in-frame clones only and misses some. The V and J calls and the clone size are those of that table, but D and trimming were determined from the DNA. The sample yields around 50,000 clones, about nine tenths seen once. What was sequenced was peripheral blood. The origin of this receptor is a human donor in a cohort sampled during active COVID-19. The chain employs TRBV5-1 and TRBJ1-1; 9 nucleotides match TRBD1. The CDR3 here is CASSPTGGRGRTEAFF. CDR3 nucleotide sequence: TGCGCCAGCAGCCCAACAGGGGGCAGGGGGAGGACTGAAGCTTTCTTT. Combining the CDR3 with reference TRBV5-1 and TRBJ1-1 gives the whole variable domain KAGVTQTPRYLIKTRGQQVTLSCSPISGHRSVSWYQQTPGQGLQFLFEYFSETQRNKGNFPGRFSGRQFSNSRSEMNVSTLELGDSALYLCASSPTGGRGRTEAFFGQGTRLTVV.